The sample holds many counts of the clone carrying this TCR beta chain. As yet, its antigen is unknown. Each single cDNA molecule received a unique molecular identifier. TCRdb reprocessed the 5' RACE reads via MiXCR and lists one record per CDR3 protein. The sample records tens of thousands of distinct CDR3 sequences, approximately 5% being singletons. The sample originates from a study of early T cells in non-severe SARS-CoV-2 infection. Findings and caveats of the study: VDJdb-based matching was biased toward anti-spike CD8 responses and missed private and CD4 specificities.

Per germline, CDR1 DFQATT and CDR2 SNEGSKA (reference sequence). The CDR3 consists of 16 residues. V shed 5 bases, J shed 9 bases, and the junction held 10 bases outside the gene matches. The material sequenced was whole blood, taken at baseline. The chain uses TRBV20-1 and TRBJ2-1, with 16 bases fitting TRBD2. This receptor was taken from an adult who was a healthcare worker with PCR-confirmed SARS-CoV-2 infection or an uninfected control (not recorded which). The CDR3 DNA reads as TGCAGTGCTGACGGGACTAGCGGGAGGGCCTCTGGTGAGCAGTTCTTC. This translates into CSADGTSGRASGEQFF.